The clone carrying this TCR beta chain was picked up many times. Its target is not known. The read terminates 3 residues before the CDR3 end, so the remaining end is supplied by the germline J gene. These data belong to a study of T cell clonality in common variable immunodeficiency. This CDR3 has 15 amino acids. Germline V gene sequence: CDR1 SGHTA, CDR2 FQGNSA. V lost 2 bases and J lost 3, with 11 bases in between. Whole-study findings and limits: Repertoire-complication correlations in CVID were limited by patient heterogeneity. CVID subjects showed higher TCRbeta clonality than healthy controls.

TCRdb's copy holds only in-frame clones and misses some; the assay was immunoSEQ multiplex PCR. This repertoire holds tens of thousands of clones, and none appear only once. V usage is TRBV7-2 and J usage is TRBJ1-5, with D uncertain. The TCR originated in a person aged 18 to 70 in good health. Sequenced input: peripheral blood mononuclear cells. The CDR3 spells CASSLNPGVNQPQHF. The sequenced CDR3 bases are TGTGCCAGCAGCTTAAACCCCGGGGTCAATCAGCCC.